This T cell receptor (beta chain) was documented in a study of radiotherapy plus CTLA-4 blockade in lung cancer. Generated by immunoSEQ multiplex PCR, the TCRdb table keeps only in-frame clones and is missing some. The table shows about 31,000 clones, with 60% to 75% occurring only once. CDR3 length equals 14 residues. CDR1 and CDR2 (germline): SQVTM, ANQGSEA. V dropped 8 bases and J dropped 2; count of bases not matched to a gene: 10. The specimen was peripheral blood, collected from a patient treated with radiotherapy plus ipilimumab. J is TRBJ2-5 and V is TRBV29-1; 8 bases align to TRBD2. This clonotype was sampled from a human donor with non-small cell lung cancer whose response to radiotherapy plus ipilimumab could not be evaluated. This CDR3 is CSSRGGPLQETQYF. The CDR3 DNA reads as TGCAGCTCTCGGGGGGGGCCCCTACAAGAGACCCAGTACTTC.